This TCR beta chain was obtained from a study of T-cell memory formation after mild COVID-19. General observations from the study: Pre-infection memory showed some responding clones, and this suggested that cross-reactive memory joined.

TCRdb processed the 5' RACE reads anew with MiXCR; each CDR3 protein has one entry. The sample consists of a few hundred thousand distinct CDR3 sequences, roughly 10% of them appearing once. V lost 6 bases, J lost 6 bases, and 8 bases stayed unmatched. CDR1 SNHLY and CDR2 FYNNEI come from the germline V gene. This CDR3 has 14 amino acids. This clonotype was detected many times. Its antigen is still unknown. The chain carries TRBV2 and TRBJ2-4, with 7 bases lining up with TRBD1. The sample taken for sequencing was PBMCs or a T cell subset sorted from them (not recorded which). This receptor was identified in a man aged 18 to 30 who had mild COVID-19 (a few samples of this study predate the infection). Cell type and time point are not known. The CDR3 reads CASRDRNRRNIQYF. CDR3 sequence (DNA): TGTGCCAGCAGGGACAGGAACAGGAGAAACATTCAGTACTTC.